Here is one T cell receptor beta chain with its context. Original analysis: For nucleated cells, counts were estimated from reference gene primer amplification. The protocol was immunoSEQ multiplex PCR, while the TCRdb copy is restricted to in-frame clones and leaves out a portion. The D gene and trimming were derived from the DNA, and the V and J assignments and clone size from that table. The sample lists more than 150,000 clones, approximately 80% seen once, with roughly 13% in the top ten. This sample stems from a study of blood T cell repertoires in COVID-19. In the study overall: PBMCs, B-cell-depleted T cells, or T cells provided the cDNA or gDNA that made up the material.

Participants were aged 18 to 89 years from about 25 US areas. With 1 base clipped from V and 5 bases from J, the junction kept 10 bases outside the gene matches. The CDR3 totals 17 residues. Germline V gene sequence: CDR1 SGHDN, CDR2 FVKESK. This receptor was obtained from a woman in her sixties or seventies who had recovered from COVID-19. Sequencing was performed on PBMCs or T cells enriched from blood (not recorded which). This chain connects TRBV14 to TRBJ2-3; 9 nucleotides align to TRBD2. For the CDR3, the DNA is TGTGCCAGCAGCCAAGGATGGGCGGGAGGGCTGGAAGATACGCAGTATTTT. It is translated as CASSQGWAGGLEDTQYF.